Below, 21 T cell receptor beta chains from the same sample are listed, as sequenced in a study of metastatic and nonmetastatic thyroid tumors. TCRdb re-called the PCR reads via MiXCR. Counted here are more than 25,000 clones, more than 25% occurring once; the ten biggest clones make up less than 7.5%. Patients were all untreated before their thyroid surgery. Sequencing used blood. The receptor set was obtained from a female donor with papillary thyroid cancer or a benign thyroid nodule (not recorded which). Some clones in this sample may be carry-over from other donors' samples.

V gene TRBV7-3 combines with J gene TRBJ2-1, with 8 bases fitting TRBD1. CDR3 length equals 15 residues. Germline V gene sequence: CDR1 SGHTA, CDR2 FQGTGA. The V gene end was trimmed by 5 bases and the J gene end by 7 bases; junction bases not matched to a gene: 10. The CDR3 nucleotides are TGTGCCAGCAGCCTCCGACAGGGGATATCGAATGAGCAGTTCTTC. This translates into CASSLRQGISNEQFF.

This chain links TRBV28 with TRBJ2-1; TRBD1 is a possible D gene (6 bases). V was cut by 5 bases and J by 13 bases, with 15 bases left in between. Germline CDR1 is MDHEN and CDR2 is SYDVKM. The CDR3 totals 12 residues. CDR3: CASSPKQGRQFF. DNA for the CDR3: TGTGCCAGCAGTCCCAAACAGGGTCGACAGTTCTTC.

By frequency in the sample, this clone is medium-sized. The chain joins TRBV6-2 or TRBV6-3 to TRBJ1-5; 7 nucleotides match TRBD1. V gave up 5 bases and J gave up 6 bases; unmatched junction bases: 13. The germline V gene has CDR1 MNHEY and CDR2 SVGEGT. The CDR3 is made up of 16 amino acids. CDR3 protein: CASSRSRSGDSQPQHF. CDR3 nucleotides: TGTGCCAGCAGTAGAAGTAGGAGTGGGGACAGTCAGCCCCAGCATTTT.

There are many counts of this clone. This sequence joins TRBV29-1 and TRBJ2-2, with TRBD2 matching over 9 bases. V lost 7 bases and J lost 2; bases outside the gene matches: 14. This CDR3 has 17 amino acids. In germline, CDR1 is SQVTM, CDR2 ANQGSEA. The CDR3 reads CSGPAGGLKVNTGELFF. DNA of the CDR3: TGCAGCGGTCCAGCGGGAGGCCTAAAAGTAAACACCGGGGAGCTGTTTTTT.

Worth noting for this clone: A read error may account for a junction end that differs from germline. The chain uses TRBV20-1 and TRBJ2-7; D is undetermined. The CDR3 totals 11 residues. Germline values: CDR1 DFQATT, CDR2 SNEGSKA (reference sequence). The CDR3: CSSGPSYEHYF. The CDR3 DNA is TGCAGTTCTGGTCCCTCCTACGAGCATTACTTC.

This chain connects TRBV6-2 or TRBV6-3 to TRBJ1-2, with D possibly being TRBD1 (5 bases). CDR3 size: 13 residues. Per the germline V gene, CDR1 is MNHEY and CDR2 is SVGEGT. This CDR3 reads CAGSYSGGYGYTF. For the CDR3, the DNA is TGTGCTGGCAGTTATTCGGGGGGCTATGGCTACACCTTC.

In its sample, this clone was seen a few times. A much larger clone differs by one base, so this may be a read error. The J gene is TRBJ1-2, the V gene TRBV7-8; unclear D gene. CDR3 size: 12 residues. V lost 1 base, J lost 4 bases, and 4 bases lay in between. Germline lookup yields CDR1 SGHVS and CDR2 FQNEAQ. CDR3 sequence reads: CASSLVGYGYTF. As DNA, the CDR3 is TGTGCCAGCAGCTTAGTCGGCTATGGCTACACCTTC.

This rearrangement joins TRBV11-2 to TRBJ2-3; TRBD2 matches 10 bases. Germline lookup yields CDR1 SGHAT and CDR2 FQNNGV. The V gene end was trimmed by 5 bases and the J gene end by 2 bases; junction bases not matched to a gene: 4. CDR3 length equals 15 residues. CDR3 residues: CASSPGLAVTDTQYF. Here the CDR3 DNA reads TGTGCCAGCAGCCCTGGACTAGCGGTCACAGATACGCAGTATTTT.

This chain connects TRBV3-1 to TRBJ1-2; the D gene is possibly TRBD1 (6 bases). The CDR3 covers 15 residues. Deletions cut 1 base from V and 2 bases from J, with 11 bases between. Germline-derived CDR1 and CDR2 are LGHDT and YNNKEL (reference sequence). The CDR3 region is CASSQGIGGNYGYTF. Here the CDR3 DNA reads TGTGCCAGCAGCCAAGGAATAGGGGGGAACTATGGCTACACCTTC.

This clone came up many times. The chain is built from TRBV6-4 and TRBJ2-1; D tentatively fits TRBD1 or TRBD2 (6 bases each). This CDR3 contains 15 residues. The germline CDR1 and CDR2 sequences are MRHNA and SNTAGT. V was clipped by 3 bases and J by 5 bases, with 14 bases between them. CDR3 loop: CASSESGAMNNEQFF. The CDR3 DNA sequence: TGTGCCAGCAGTGAATCGGGGGCGATGAACAATGAGCAGTTCTTC.

The chain uses TRBV6-5 and TRBJ2-2, with D unclear. In germline, CDR1 is MNHEY, CDR2 SVGAGI. V lost 2 bases, J lost 2 bases, and 0 bases lay in between. The CDR3 sequence is 12 residues long. The CDR3 nucleotides are TGTGCCAGCAGTTACAACACCGGGGAGCTGTTTTTT. Its protein product is CASSYNTGELFF.

V and J are TRBV5-1 and TRBJ2-7; TRBD1 might be the D (7 bases). The germline gives CDR1 SGHRS, CDR2 YFSETQ. V was cut by 4 bases and J by 1 base, with 15 bases left in between. The CDR3 length is 15 residues. Written as DNA, the CDR3 is TGCGCCAGCAGCGGAGGGACAGCCGGATCCTACGAGCAGTACTTC. Protein: CASSGGTAGSYEQYF.

This clone was counted at least ten times. The chain is built from TRBV20-1 and TRBJ2-3; 10 positions agree with TRBD2. CDR3 size: 15 residues. Looked up from germline, CDR1 is DFQATT and CDR2 is SNEGSKA (reference sequence). V gave up 3 bases and J gave up 3 bases; unmatched junction bases: 6. The CDR3 loop reads CSASASGRATDTQYF. The CDR3, as DNA: TGCAGTGCTAGCGCCAGCGGGAGGGCAACAGATACGCAGTATTTT.

Relative to its sample, this clone is medium-sized (0.01 to 0.1%). The rearrangement links TRBV12-3 or TRBV12-4 to TRBJ1-6; D is ambiguous. The CDR3 has 14 amino acids. V lost 3 bases and J lost 4, with 7 bases in between. For the CDR3, the DNA is TGTGCCAGCAGTTTGTACGGGTATAATTCACCCCTCCACTTT. Its protein is CASSLYGYNSPLHF.

In its sample, this clone was seen a few times. This rearrangement joins TRBV28 to TRBJ2-7; 8 bases are shared with TRBD2. CDR3 size: 16 residues. Per germline, CDR1 MDHEN and CDR2 SYDVKM. Trimming removed 5 bases from V and 2 bases from J; junction bases left unmatched: 11. The CDR3 DNA reads as TGTGCCAGCAGTACCAGGACTAGCCATTCCCCCTACGAGCAGTACTTC. Amino acids: CASSTRTSHSPYEQYF.

The V call is TRBV5-6, the J call TRBJ2-3; D gene uncertain. Trimming took off 0 bases at V and 0 bases at J, with 11 bases between the two ends. The CDR3 consists of 16 residues. The germline V gene has CDR1 SGHDT and CDR2 YYEEEE. The CDR3 DNA sequence: TGTGCCAGCAGCTTGGCCCTTTCCCCAAGCACAGATACGCAGTATTTT. As protein: CASSLALSPSTDTQYF.

This clone showed up just a few times. The V call is TRBV10-2, the J call TRBJ2-3; TRBD2 might be the D (6 bases). V was cut by 7 bases and J by 1 base, with 18 bases left in between. Germline CDR1 is WSHSY and CDR2 is SAAADI. The CDR3 sequence is 16 residues long. This chain's CDR3 is CASIPTLSGGTDTQYF. The DNA for the CDR3 is TGCGCCAGCATACCTACACTATCGGGAGGCACAGATACGCAGTATTTT.

As DNA, the CDR3 is TGTGCCAGCAGCCATGTGGGACGGAATGGGGCCAACGTCCTGACTTTC. Translating it yields CASSHVGRNGANVLTF. The chain has TRBV4-2 and TRBJ2-6; D may be TRBD1 or TRBD2 (5 bases each). CDR3 length equals 16 residues. With 3 bases removed from V and 3 bases from J, the gap between germline ends came to 12 bases. CDR1 LGHNA and CDR2 YNFKEQ come from the germline V gene.

This clone was seen repeatedly, ten times or more. The J gene is TRBJ2-3, the V gene TRBV19; D gene unclear. Germline assignment: CDR1 LNHDA and CDR2 SQIVND (reference sequence). The ends were cut back, 7 bases at V and 0 bases at J, with 11 bases in the middle. The CDR3 extends over 14 amino acids. CDR3 amino acids: CASINPDSTDTQYF. In DNA form, the CDR3 reads TGTGCCAGTATTAATCCCGACAGCACAGATACGCAGTATTTT.

This clone came up many times. The CDR3 protein is CASSPGAQRETQYF. The CDR3, as DNA: TGTGCCAGCTCACCCGGGGCCCAGCGGGAGACCCAGTACTTC. J is TRBJ2-5 and V is TRBV18, with D perhaps matching TRBD1 or TRBD2 (5 bases each). The germline V gene encodes CDR1 KGHSH and CDR2 LQKENI. The V gene lost 3 bases and the J gene lost 5 bases, with 13 bases spanning the gap. The CDR3 has 14 amino acids.

Concerning this clone itself: An end of the junction differs from the germline gene, which may be a read error. CDR3 protein: CASSLGFDADSYEQYF. In DNA, the CDR3 is TGCGCCAGCAGCTTGGGTTTCGACGCAGACTCCTACGAGCAGTACTTC. The V gene is TRBV5-4, the J gene TRBJ2-7, with D unclear. CDR3 length: 16 amino acids. From germline, CDR1 is SGHNT and CDR2 YYREEE (reference sequence). The whole variable domain, remainder taken from reference TRBV5-4 and TRBJ2-7, is ETGVTQSPTHLIKTRGQQVTLRCSSQSGHNTVSWYQQALGQGPQFIFQYYREEENGRGNFPPRFSGLQFPNYSSELNVNALELDDSALYLCASSLGFDADSYEQYFGPGTRLTVT.